The T cell receptor beta chain described here comes from a study of blood T cell repertoires in COVID-19. The overall study: Nucleic acid was either cDNA or gDNA, and it came from T cells, B-cell-depleted T cells, or PBMCs.

This clone turned up a few times. Other DNA sequences of this sample code for an identical CDR3. Germline CDR1 and CDR2: SNHLY and FYNNEI. Trimming at V came to 6 bases and at J to 5 bases, leaving 1 base not matched to a gene. CDR3 length: 12 amino acids. Source study methods: Reference gene primer amplification gave nucleated cell count estimates. Clones were read by immunoSEQ multiplex PCR, and TCRdb kept only the in-frame ones, dropping some. Clonal size and the V and J genes are those of that table, whereas D and trimming came from the DNA. In the table there are around 300,000 clones, more than 75% of which are singletons.

Source material: peripheral blood. V is TRBV2 and J is TRBJ1-1, with 9 bases matching TRBD1. The sequence was collected from a man aged 50 to 60 with active or convalescent COVID-19. As DNA, the CDR3 is TGTGCCAGCAGCGGACAGGGGACTGAAGCTTTCTTT. Translating gives CASSGQGTEAFF.